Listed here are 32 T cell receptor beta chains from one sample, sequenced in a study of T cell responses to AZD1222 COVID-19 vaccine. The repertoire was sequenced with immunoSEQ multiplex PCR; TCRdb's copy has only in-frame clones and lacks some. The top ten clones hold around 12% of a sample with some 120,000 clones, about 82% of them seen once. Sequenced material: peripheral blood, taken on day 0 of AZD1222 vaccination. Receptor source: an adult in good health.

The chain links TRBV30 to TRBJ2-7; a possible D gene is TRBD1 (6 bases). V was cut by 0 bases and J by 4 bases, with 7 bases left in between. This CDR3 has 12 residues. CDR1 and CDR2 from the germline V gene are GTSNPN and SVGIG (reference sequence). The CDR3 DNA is TGTGCCTGGAGTGTAGGGGGATACGAGCAGTACTTC. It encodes CAWSVGGYEQYF.

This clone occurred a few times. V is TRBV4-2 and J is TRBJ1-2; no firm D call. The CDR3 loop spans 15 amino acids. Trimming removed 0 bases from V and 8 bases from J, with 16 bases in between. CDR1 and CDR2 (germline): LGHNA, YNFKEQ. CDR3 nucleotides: TGTGCCAGCAGCCAAGATGTTGGGGTAGGAAGGGGCTACACCTTC. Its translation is CASSQDVGVGRGYTF.

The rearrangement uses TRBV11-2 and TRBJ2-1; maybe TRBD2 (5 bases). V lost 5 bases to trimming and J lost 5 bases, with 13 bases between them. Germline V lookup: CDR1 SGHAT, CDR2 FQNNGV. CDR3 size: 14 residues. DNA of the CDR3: TGTGCCAGCAGCACCTCGGGATCCCACAATGAGCAGTTCTTC. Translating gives CASSTSGSHNEQFF.

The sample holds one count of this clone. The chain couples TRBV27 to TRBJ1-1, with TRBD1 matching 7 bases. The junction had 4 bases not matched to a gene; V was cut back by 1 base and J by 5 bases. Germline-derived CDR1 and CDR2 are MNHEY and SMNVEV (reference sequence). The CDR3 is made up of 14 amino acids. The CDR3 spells CASSLLARGTEAFF. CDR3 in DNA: TGTGCCAGCAGTTTATTGGCCAGGGGGACTGAAGCTTTCTTT.

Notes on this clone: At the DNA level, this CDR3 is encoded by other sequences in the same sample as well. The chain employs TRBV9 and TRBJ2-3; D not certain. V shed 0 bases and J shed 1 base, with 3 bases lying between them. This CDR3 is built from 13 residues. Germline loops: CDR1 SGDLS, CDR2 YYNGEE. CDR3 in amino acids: CASSVGGTDTQYF. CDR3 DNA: TGTGCCAGCAGCGTAGGAGGCACAGATACGCAGTATTTT. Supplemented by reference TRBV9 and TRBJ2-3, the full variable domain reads DSGVTQTPKHLITATGQRVTLRCSPRSGDLSVYWYQQSLDQGLQFLIQYYNGEERAKGNILERFSAQQFPDLHSELNLSSLELGDSALYFCASSVGGTDTQYFGPGTRLTVL.

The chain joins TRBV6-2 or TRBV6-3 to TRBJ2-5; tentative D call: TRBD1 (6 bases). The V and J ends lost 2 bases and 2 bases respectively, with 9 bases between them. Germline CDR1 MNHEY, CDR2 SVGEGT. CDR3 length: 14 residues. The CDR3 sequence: CASSYVRGQETQYF. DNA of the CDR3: TGTGCCAGCAGTTACGTCAGGGGACAAGAGACCCAGTACTTC.

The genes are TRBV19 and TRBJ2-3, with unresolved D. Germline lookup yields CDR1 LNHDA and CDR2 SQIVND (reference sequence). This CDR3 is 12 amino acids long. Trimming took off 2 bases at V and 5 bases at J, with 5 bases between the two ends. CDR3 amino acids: CASSIRLDTQYF. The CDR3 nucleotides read TGTGCCAGTAGTATACGTTTAGATACGCAGTATTTT.

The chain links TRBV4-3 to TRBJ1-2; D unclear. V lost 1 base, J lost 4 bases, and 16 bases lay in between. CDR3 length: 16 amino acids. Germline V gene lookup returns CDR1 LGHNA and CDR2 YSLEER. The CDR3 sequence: CASSQGAATRSYGYTF. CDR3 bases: TGCGCCAGCAGCCAAGGGGCGGCAACGCGAAGCTATGGCTACACCTTC.

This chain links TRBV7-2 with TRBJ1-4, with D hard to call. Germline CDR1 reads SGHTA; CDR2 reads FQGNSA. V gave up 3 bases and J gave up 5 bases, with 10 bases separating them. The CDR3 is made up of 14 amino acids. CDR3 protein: CASSLVADNEKLFF. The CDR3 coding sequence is TGTGCCAGCAGCTTGGTAGCTGACAATGAAAAACTGTTTTTT.

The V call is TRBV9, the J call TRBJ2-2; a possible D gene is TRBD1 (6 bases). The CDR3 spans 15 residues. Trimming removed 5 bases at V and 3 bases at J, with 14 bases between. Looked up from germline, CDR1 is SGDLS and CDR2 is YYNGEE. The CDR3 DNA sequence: TGTGCCAGCAGACAGGGAATTAGTGACACCGGGGAGCTGTTTTTT. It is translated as CASRQGISDTGELFF. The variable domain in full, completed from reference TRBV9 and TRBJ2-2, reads DSGVTQTPKHLITATGQRVTLRCSPRSGDLSVYWYQQSLDQGLQFLIQYYNGEERAKGNILERFSAQQFPDLHSELNLSSLELGDSALYFCASRQGISDTGELFFGEGSRLTVL.

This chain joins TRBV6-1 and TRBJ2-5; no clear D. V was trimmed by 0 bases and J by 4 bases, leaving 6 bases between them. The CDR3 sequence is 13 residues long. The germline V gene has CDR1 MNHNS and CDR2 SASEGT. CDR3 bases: TGTGCCAGCAGTGAAGCCTACGGAGAGACCCAGTACTTC. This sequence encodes CASSEAYGETQYF.

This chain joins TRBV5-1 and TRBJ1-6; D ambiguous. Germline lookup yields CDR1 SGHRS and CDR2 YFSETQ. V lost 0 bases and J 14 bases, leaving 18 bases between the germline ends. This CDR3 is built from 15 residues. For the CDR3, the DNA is TGCGCCAGCAGCTTGGGGCCAGCCATCCAGGTATCCCTCCACTTT. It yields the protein CASSLGPAIQVSLHF.

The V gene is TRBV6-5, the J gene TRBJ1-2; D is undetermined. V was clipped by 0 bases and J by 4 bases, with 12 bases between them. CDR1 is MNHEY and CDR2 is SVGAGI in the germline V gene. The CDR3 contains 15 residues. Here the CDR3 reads CASSYSPPRFYGYTF. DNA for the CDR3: TGTGCCAGCAGTTACTCTCCGCCACGATTCTATGGCTACACCTTC.

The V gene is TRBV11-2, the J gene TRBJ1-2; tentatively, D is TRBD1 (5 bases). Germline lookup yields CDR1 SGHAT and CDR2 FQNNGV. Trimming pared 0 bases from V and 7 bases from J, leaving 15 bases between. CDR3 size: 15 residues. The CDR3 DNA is TGTGCCAGCAGCTTAGATAGGGGAGGGCACGGTGGCTACACCTTC. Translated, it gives CASSLDRGGHGGYTF.

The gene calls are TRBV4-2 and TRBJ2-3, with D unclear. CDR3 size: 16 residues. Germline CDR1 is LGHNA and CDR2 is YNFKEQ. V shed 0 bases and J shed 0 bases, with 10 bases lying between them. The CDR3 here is CASSQDIRFSTDTQYF. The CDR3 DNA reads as TGTGCCAGCAGCCAAGATATCCGATTTAGCACAGATACGCAGTATTTT.

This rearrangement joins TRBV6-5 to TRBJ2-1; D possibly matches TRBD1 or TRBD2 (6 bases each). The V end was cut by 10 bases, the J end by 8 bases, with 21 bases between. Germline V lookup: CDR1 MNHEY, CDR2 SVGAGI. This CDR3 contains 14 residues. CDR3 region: CATGGRGGWDEQFF. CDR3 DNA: TGTGCCACCGGGGGCAGGGGAGGATGGGATGAGCAGTTCTTC.

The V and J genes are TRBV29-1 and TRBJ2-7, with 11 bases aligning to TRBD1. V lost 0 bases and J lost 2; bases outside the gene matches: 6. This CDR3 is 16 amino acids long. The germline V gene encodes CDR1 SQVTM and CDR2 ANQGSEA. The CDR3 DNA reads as TGCAGCGTTGAAGATTGGGGGACAGGGGGAACCTACGAGCAGTACTTC. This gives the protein CSVEDWGTGGTYEQYF.

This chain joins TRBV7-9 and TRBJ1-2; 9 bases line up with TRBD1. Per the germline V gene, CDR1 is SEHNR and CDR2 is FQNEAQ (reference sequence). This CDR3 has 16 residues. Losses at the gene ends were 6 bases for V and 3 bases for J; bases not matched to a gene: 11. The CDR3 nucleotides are TGTGCCAGCAGAAGAGACAGGGGGATTGATGACTATGGCTACACCTTC. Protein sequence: CASRRDRGIDDYGYTF.

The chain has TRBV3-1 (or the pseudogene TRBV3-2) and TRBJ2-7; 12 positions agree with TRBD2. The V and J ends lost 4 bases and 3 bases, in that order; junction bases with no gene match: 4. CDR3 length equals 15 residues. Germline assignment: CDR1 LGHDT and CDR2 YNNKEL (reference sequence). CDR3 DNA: TGTGCCAGCAGCCTGGTGACTAGCGGGAGCTACGAGCAGTACTTC. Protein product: CASSLVTSGSYEQYF.

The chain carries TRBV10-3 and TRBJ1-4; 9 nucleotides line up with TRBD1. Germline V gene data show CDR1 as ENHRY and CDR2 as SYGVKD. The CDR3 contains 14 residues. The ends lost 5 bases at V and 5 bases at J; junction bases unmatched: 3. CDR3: CAISPGQGNEKLFF. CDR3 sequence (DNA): TGTGCCATCAGTCCGGGACAGGGAAATGAAAAACTGTTTTTT.

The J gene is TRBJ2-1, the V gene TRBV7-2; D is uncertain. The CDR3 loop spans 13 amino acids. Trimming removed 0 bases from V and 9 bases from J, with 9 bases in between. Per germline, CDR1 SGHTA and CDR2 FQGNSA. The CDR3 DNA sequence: TGTGCCAGCAGCTTAGCTGGGTTGGGTGAGCAGTTCTTC. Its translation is CASSLAGLGEQFF.

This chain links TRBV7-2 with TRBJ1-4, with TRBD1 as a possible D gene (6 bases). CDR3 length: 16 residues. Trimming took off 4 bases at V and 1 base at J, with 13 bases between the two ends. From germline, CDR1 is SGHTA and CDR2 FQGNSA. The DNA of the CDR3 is TGTGCCAGCAGCTCCGACCCCAGGGGAACTAATGAAAAACTGTTTTTT. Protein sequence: CASSSDPRGTNEKLFF. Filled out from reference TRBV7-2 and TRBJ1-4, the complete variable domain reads GAGVSQSPSNKVTEKGKDVELRCDPISGHTALYWYRQSLGQGLEFLIYFQGNSAPDKSGLPSDRFSAERTGGSVSTLTIQRTQQEDSAVYLCASSSDPRGTNEKLFFGSGTQLSVL.

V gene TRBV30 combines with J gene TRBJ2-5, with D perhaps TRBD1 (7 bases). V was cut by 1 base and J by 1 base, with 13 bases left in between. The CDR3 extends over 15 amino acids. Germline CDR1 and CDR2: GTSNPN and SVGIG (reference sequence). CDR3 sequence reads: CAWSAGGRIQETQYF. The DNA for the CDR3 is TGTGCCTGGAGTGCAGGGGGGAGAATCCAAGAGACCCAGTACTTC.

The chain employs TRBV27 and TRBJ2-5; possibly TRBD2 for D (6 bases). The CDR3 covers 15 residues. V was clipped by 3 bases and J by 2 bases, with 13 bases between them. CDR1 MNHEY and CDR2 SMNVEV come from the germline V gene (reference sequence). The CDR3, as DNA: TGTGCCAGCAGTTTGCGGAGGGCCCTTCAAGAGACCCAGTACTTC. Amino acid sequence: CASSLRRALQETQYF.

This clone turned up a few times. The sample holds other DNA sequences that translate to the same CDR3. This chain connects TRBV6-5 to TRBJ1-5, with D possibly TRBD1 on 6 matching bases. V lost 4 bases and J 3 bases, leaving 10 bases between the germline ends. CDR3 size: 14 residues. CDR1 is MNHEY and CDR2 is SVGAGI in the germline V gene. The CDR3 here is CASSSGQSNQPQHF. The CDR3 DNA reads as TGTGCCAGCAGTTCCGGACAGTCCAATCAGCCCCAGCATTTT.

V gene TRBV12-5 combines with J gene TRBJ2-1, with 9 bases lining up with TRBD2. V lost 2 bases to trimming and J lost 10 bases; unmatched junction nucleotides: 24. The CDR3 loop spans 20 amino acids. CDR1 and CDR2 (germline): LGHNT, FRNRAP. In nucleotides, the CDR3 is TGTGCTAGTGGTTTGTTGACTAGCGGCGCCCTTTATCTATCCGGTGTGGAGCAGTTCTTC. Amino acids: CASGLLTSGALYLSGVEQFF.

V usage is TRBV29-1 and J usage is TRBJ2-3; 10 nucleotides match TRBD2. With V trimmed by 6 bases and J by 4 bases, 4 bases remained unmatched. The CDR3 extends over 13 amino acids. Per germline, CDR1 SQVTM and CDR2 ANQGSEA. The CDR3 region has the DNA TGCAGCGTCATAAGCGGGAGGGCAGATACGCAGTATTTT. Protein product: CSVISGRADTQYF.

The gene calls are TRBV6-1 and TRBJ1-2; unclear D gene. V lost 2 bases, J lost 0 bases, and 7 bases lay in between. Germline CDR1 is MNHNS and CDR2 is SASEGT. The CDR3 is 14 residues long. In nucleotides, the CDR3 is TGTGCCAGCAGTGAATCTGAAGCTAACTATGGCTACACCTTC. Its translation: CASSESEANYGYTF.

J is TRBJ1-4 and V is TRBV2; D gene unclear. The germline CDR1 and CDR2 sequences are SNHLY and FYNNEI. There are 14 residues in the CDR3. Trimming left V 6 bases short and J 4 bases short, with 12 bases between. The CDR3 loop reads CASSAGPINEKLFF. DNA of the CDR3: TGTGCCAGCAGCGCCGGACCCATTAATGAAAAACTGTTTTTT. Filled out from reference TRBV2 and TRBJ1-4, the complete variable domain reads EPEVTQTPSHQVTQMGQEVILRCVPISNHLYFYWYRQILGQKVEFLVSFYNNEISEKSEIFDDQFSVERPDGSNFTLKIRSTKLEDSAMYFCASSAGPINEKLFFGSGTQLSVL.

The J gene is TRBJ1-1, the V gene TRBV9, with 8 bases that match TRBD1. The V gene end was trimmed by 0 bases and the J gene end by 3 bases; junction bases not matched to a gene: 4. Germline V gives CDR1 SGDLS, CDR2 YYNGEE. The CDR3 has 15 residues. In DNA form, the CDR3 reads TGTGCCAGCAGCGTAGCCACAGGGGGGGACACTGAAGCTTTCTTT. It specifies CASSVATGGDTEAFF.

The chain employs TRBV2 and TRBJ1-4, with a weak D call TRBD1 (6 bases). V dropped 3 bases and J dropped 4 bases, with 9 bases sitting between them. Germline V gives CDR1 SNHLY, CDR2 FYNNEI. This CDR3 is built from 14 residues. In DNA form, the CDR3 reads TGTGCCAGCAGTGAGAAGGGGGTTAATGAAAAACTGTTTTTT. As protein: CASSEKGVNEKLFF.

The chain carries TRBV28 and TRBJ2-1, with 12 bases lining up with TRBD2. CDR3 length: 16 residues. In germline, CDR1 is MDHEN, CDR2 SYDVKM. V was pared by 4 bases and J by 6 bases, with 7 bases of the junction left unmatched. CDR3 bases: TGTGCCAGCAGTTCCACGACTAGCGGGAGAGCCAATGAGCAGTTCTTC. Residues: CASSSTTSGRANEQFF.